These 8 T cell receptor beta chains were all obtained from the same sample, sequenced in a study of cytomegalovirus exposure and HLA in healthy donors. PCR was performed using 60 Vbeta and 13 Jbeta primers. TCRdb's table, derived via immunoSEQ multiplex PCR, lists solely in-frame clones and lacks some. The table lists around 200,000 clones, 75% to 90% of them singletons, with about 3% in the top ten. The sample taken for sequencing was PBMCs. The receptors shown here come from a woman in her 40s in good health and CMV-seronegative.

The rearrangement links TRBV6-1 to TRBJ1-2; weak D call: TRBD1 (6 bases). CDR1 and CDR2 (germline): MNHNS, SASEGT. V was trimmed by 1 base and J by 4 bases, leaving 13 bases between them. The CDR3 loop spans 15 amino acids. CDR3 coding DNA: TGTGCCAGCAGTGAAGGGGCGGGGGCTGGCTATGGCTACACCTTC. This codes for CASSEGAGAGYGYTF.

J is TRBJ2-3 and V is TRBV5-4; weak D call: TRBD1 (5 bases). The CDR3 has 16 amino acids. Germline CDR1 SGHNT, CDR2 YYREEE (reference sequence). Trimming removed 2 bases from V and 3 bases from J, with 16 bases in between. The CDR3 sequence: CASSFDTGSRTDTQYF. Written as DNA, the CDR3 is TGTGCCAGCAGCTTTGATACAGGCTCGAGGACAGATACGCAGTATTTT. Together with reference TRBV5-4 and TRBJ2-3, the CDR3 gives the full variable domain: ETGVTQSPTHLIKTRGQQVTLRCSSQSGHNTVSWYQQALGQGPQFIFQYYREEENGRGNFPPRFSGLQFPNYSSELNVNALELDDSALYLCASSFDTGSRTDTQYFGPGTRLTVL.

This chain links TRBV30 with TRBJ1-2, with D perhaps matching TRBD1 (5 bases). V was pared by 0 bases and J by 0 bases, with 11 bases between. The CDR3 is made up of 15 amino acids. The germline gives CDR1 GTSNPN, CDR2 SVGIG (reference sequence). The CDR3 nucleotides read TGTGCCTGGAGTGTATATGGCAGGGCTAACTATGGCTACACCTTC. It translates to CAWSVYGRANYGYTF.

The V gene is TRBV4-2, the J gene TRBJ2-4; the D gene is possibly TRBD2 (5 bases). Germline loops: CDR1 LGHNA, CDR2 YNFKEQ. Trimming took 0 bases from V and 6 from J, leaving 15 bases between them. The CDR3 runs 16 residues. Here the CDR3 DNA reads TGTGCCAGCAGCCAAGAAGCATTGCTAGCTGCAAACATTCAGTACTTC. Translated, it gives CASSQEALLAANIQYF.

The rearrangement joins TRBV5-1 to TRBJ1-3; 7 bases match TRBD1. Looked up from germline, CDR1 is SGHRS and CDR2 is YFSETQ. CDR3 length: 17 residues. The J segment lost 0 bases and the V segment lost 0 bases, leaving 6 bases of the junction unmatched. As DNA, the CDR3 is TGCGCCAGCAGCTTGGTTGGACAGGCGAGCTCTGGAAACACCATATATTTT. Translation gives CASSLVGQASSGNTIYF.

This rearrangement joins TRBV5-5 to TRBJ2-6; D might be TRBD1 (6 bases). The CDR3 runs to 16 residues. Trimming took off 0 bases at V and 3 bases at J, with 10 bases between the two ends. Germline V gene data show CDR1 as SGHKS and CDR2 as YYEKEE (reference sequence). The CDR3 protein is CASSLVSGDGANVLTF. The CDR3 coding sequence is TGTGCCAGCAGCTTGGTATCAGGGGATGGGGCCAACGTCCTGACTTTC.

V usage is TRBV6-6 and J usage is TRBJ2-4; D is possibly TRBD1 (6 bases). The CDR3 loop spans 15 amino acids. Germline V gene lookup returns CDR1 MNHNY and CDR2 SVGAGI (reference sequence). V was pared by 2 bases and J by 5 bases, with 13 bases between. The CDR3 sequence is CASSYPGRGENIQYF. The CDR3 DNA sequence: TGTGCCAGCAGTTACCCGGGCAGGGGAGAAAACATTCAGTACTTC.

V is TRBV7-2 and J is TRBJ2-3; a weak D match, TRBD2 (5 bases). Trimming cost V 6 bases and J 2 bases, with 15 bases left between them. Germline V gives CDR1 SGHTA, CDR2 FQGNSA. The CDR3 is 15 residues long. The CDR3 bases are TGTGCCAGCAGGTCTCTAGCTTCCTACACAGATACGCAGTATTTT. Encoded protein: CASRSLASYTDTQYF.